This entry lists 31 T cell receptor beta chains sequenced from one sample in a study of cytomegalovirus exposure and HLA in healthy donors. Both 60 Vbeta primers and 13 Jbeta primers went into the PCR. Generated by immunoSEQ multiplex PCR, the TCRdb table keeps only in-frame clones and is missing some. The data contain under 250,000 clones, 70% to 85% of them singletons. Sequencing input: PBMCs. Source of these receptors: a male donor in good health and CMV-seronegative.

The table lists this clone with a count of one. V gene TRBV27 combines with J gene TRBJ2-6; D not certain. There are 16 residues in the CDR3. The germline V gene has CDR1 MNHEY and CDR2 SMNVEV (reference sequence). V lost 1 base and J lost 0, with 7 bases in between. The CDR3 DNA is TGTGCCAGCAGTTTATATCGGAGCTCTGGGGCCAACGTCCTGACTTTC. Its protein product is CASSLYRSSGANVLTF.

The chain joins TRBV19 to TRBJ2-1; D is possibly TRBD2 (5 bases). Germline loops: CDR1 LNHDA, CDR2 SQIVND (reference sequence). The V end lost 6 bases, the J end lost 4 bases, and 10 bases lay between the germline ends. The CDR3 is 13 residues long. The CDR3: CASSQTSYNEQFF. The CDR3 region has the DNA TGTGCCAGTAGCCAAACTAGTTACAATGAGCAGTTCTTC.

Here the CDR3 DNA reads TGTGCCAGCAGCGATCGGACTAGCGAAGGTCTTGGTGAGCAGTTCTTC. This translates into CASSDRTSEGLGEQFF. The chain combines TRBV9 with TRBJ2-1, with TRBD2 matching over 9 bases. This CDR3 comprises 16 residues. Germline loops: CDR1 SGDLS, CDR2 YYNGEE. V gave up 3 bases and J gave up 9 bases; unmatched junction bases: 13. The full variable domain, in which reference TRBV9 and TRBJ2-1 provide the parts outside the CDR3, is DSGVTQTPKHLITATGQRVTLRCSPRSGDLSVYWYQQSLDQGLQFLIQYYNGEERAKGNILERFSAQQFPDLHSELNLSSLELGDSALYFCASSDRTSEGLGEQFFGPGTRLTVL.

The V gene is TRBV7-9, the J gene TRBJ1-2; no clear D gene. The V and J ends lost 5 bases and 0 bases respectively, with 16 bases between them. This CDR3 contains 16 residues. CDR1 is SEHNR, CDR2 FQNEAQ, per germline (reference sequence). The CDR3 loop reads CASSPDALPTNYGYTF. For the CDR3, the DNA is TGTGCCAGCAGCCCCGATGCCCTCCCTACTAACTATGGCTACACCTTC.

The chain couples TRBV28 to TRBJ2-3; no reliable D call. The V gene's germline CDR1 is MDHEN and CDR2 SYDVKM. Deletions cut 6 bases from V and 6 bases from J, with 4 bases between. The CDR3 runs to 10 residues. Here the CDR3 DNA reads TGTGCCAGCAGGGCCGATACGCAGTATTTT. Amino acids: CASRADTQYF.

The rearrangement links TRBV5-4 to TRBJ2-7; maybe TRBD2 (6 bases). V gave up 2 bases and J gave up 2 bases, with 20 bases separating them. This CDR3 contains 17 residues. Germline V lookup: CDR1 SGHNT, CDR2 YYREEE (reference sequence). This CDR3 is CASSLARASGWTYEQYF. As DNA, the CDR3 is TGTGCCAGCAGCTTAGCCCGCGCGAGCGGGTGGACCTACGAGCAGTACTTC.

The chain links TRBV4-1 to TRBJ2-7; tentative D call: TRBD1 (6 bases). Germline CDR1 is MGHRA and CDR2 is YSYEKL. V was shortened by 1 base and J by 5 bases, with 15 bases between the two germline ends. This CDR3 contains 15 residues. CDR3 DNA sequence: TGCGCCAGCAGCCAAGGTGCAGGGGCTGGCAACGAGCAGTACTTC. This translates into CASSQGAGAGNEQYF.

The genes are TRBV2 and TRBJ2-1, with 7 bases matching TRBD2. V trimming: 4 bases; J trimming: 9 bases; junction bases outside the gene matches: 18. The CDR3 length is 17 residues. Germline V gene sequence: CDR1 SNHLY, CDR2 FYNNEI. The CDR3 nucleotides read TGTGCCAGCAGTGGACTCCGGACGGGATTGGGGGGGGGTGAGCAGTTCTTC. This gives the protein CASSGLRTGLGGGEQFF.

In DNA, the CDR3 is TGTGCCAGCAGTTCGGCTGGGACTAGCGGGAGGAATGAGCAGTTCTTC. The encoded protein is CASSSAGTSGRNEQFF. V usage is TRBV6-5 and J usage is TRBJ2-1; TRBD2 matches 15 bases. The CDR3 sequence is 16 residues long. Germline assignment: CDR1 MNHEY and CDR2 SVGAGI. V shed 4 bases and J 7 bases; nucleotides not matched to a gene: 5.

V gene TRBV13 combines with J gene TRBJ2-7; TRBD2 aligns across 7 bases. The CDR3 has 22 residues. Trimming took 10 bases from V and 3 from J; bases not matched to a gene: 36. The germline CDR1 and CDR2 sequences are PRHDT and FYEKMQ (reference sequence). CDR3 bases: TGTGCCACAACCAACCCAGATTGGGGGGGTGAAGGGACTAATTGGAGGAACTACGAGCAGTACTTC. Translating gives CATTNPDWGGEGTNWRNYEQYF.

The chain links TRBV19 to TRBJ1-6; TRBD1 aligns across 10 bases. Germline V CDR1 and CDR2: LNHDA, SQIVND (reference sequence). The CDR3 loop spans 13 amino acids. Trimming took 10 bases from V and 10 from J; bases not matched to a gene: 7. CDR3 sequence: CATSTGGNSPLHF. The CDR3 bases are TGTGCCACCTCGACAGGGGGCAACTCACCCCTCCACTTT.

This clone was counted a few times. Here the CDR3 DNA reads TGTGCCAGCAGTGGGACAGGGTCCTCTCCCCAGCATTTT. Its translation is CASSGTGSSPQHF. The J gene is TRBJ1-5, the V gene TRBV2; 8 nucleotides align to TRBD1. The CDR3 length is 13 residues. Germline V gene sequence: CDR1 SNHLY, CDR2 FYNNEI. With V trimmed by 4 bases and J by 10 bases, 6 bases remained unmatched. The full variable domain, rest sourced from reference TRBV2 and TRBJ1-5, is EPEVTQTPSHQVTQMGQEVILRCVPISNHLYFYWYRQILGQKVEFLVSFYNNEISEKSEIFDDQFSVERPDGSNFTLKIRSTKLEDSAMYFCASSGTGSSPQHFGDGTRLSIL.

The chain carries TRBV19 and TRBJ2-2; TRBD2 matches at 12 bases. Germline CDR1 is LNHDA and CDR2 is SQIVND (reference sequence). The CDR3 has 17 residues. The J segment lost 7 bases and the V segment lost 3 bases, leaving 9 bases of the junction unmatched. CDR3 residues: CASSIVLTSGSGGELFF. CDR3 nucleotide sequence: TGTGCCAGTAGTATCGTACTGACTAGCGGGAGTGGCGGGGAGCTGTTTTTT. The whole variable domain, remainder taken from reference TRBV19 and TRBJ2-2, is DGGITQSPKYLFRKEGQNVTLSCEQNLNHDAMYWYRQDPGQGLRLIYYSQIVNDFQKGDIAEGYSVSREKKESFPLTVTSAQKNPTAFYLCASSIVLTSGSGGELFFGEGSRLTVL.

As for this clone: A junction end diverges from the germline sequence, so it may reflect a read error. V is TRBV15 and J is TRBJ2-7; weak D call: TRBD1 (5 bases). Germline V CDR1 and CDR2: LNHNV, YYDKDF (reference sequence). This CDR3 has 13 residues. CDR3 coding DNA: TGTGCCACCCGCAGGCAGGGAAGCTACGAGCAGTACTTC. Protein: CATRRQGSYEQYF.

This clone appeared a few times. The rearrangement uses TRBV10-1 and TRBJ2-1; TRBD2 agrees at 7 bases. This CDR3 region has 15 residues. Trimming cost V 4 bases and J 0 bases; bases outside gene matches: 3. Germline CDR1 WNHNN, CDR2 SYGVQD (reference sequence). The CDR3 DNA reads as TGCGCCAGCAGTGGGGGCGGGAGCTCCTACAATGAGCAGTTCTTC. This gives the protein CASSGGGSSYNEQFF.

This sequence joins TRBV6-5 and TRBJ1-1; tentatively, D is TRBD1 (5 bases). This CDR3 is built from 13 residues. Germline CDR1 reads MNHEY; CDR2 reads SVGAGI. Trimming left V 6 bases short and J 11 bases short, with 19 bases between. CDR3 loop: CASSLLSQGSAFF. The CDR3 region has the DNA TGTGCCAGCAGCCTACTATCCCAGGGTAGCGCTTTCTTT.

V is TRBV6-1 and J is TRBJ1-1, with a weak D call TRBD1 (5 bases). V was pared by 3 bases and J by 0 bases, with 8 bases between. CDR1 and CDR2 from the germline V gene are MNHNS and SASEGT. CDR3 length: 14 amino acids. As DNA, the CDR3 is TGTGCCAGCAGTGATGTGACAGTGAACACTGAAGCTTTCTTT. This codes for CASSDVTVNTEAFF.

This clone was observed once. The chain has TRBV4-2 and TRBJ2-1, with 11 bases fitting TRBD2. Germline lookup yields CDR1 LGHNA and CDR2 YNFKEQ. V lost 0 bases to trimming and J lost 6 bases; unmatched junction nucleotides: 4. The CDR3 sequence is 16 residues long. CDR3 coding DNA: TGTGCCAGCAGCCAAGAGGGACTAGCGGATCCCAATGAGCAGTTCTTC. It translates to CASSQEGLADPNEQFF.

This sequence joins TRBV19 and TRBJ1-1; the D gene is possibly TRBD1 (5 bases). This CDR3 spans 14 amino acids. Trimming took off 4 bases at V and 11 bases at J, with 20 bases between the two ends. CDR1 and CDR2 from the germline V gene are LNHDA and SQIVND (reference sequence). The CDR3 region has the DNA TGTGCCAGTAGTAAATCCGACAGTGTACCAATGGCTTTCTTT. Translating gives CASSKSDSVPMAFF.

The chain recombines TRBV19 with TRBJ2-2, with 8 bases that match TRBD2. This CDR3 is 14 amino acids long. Per germline, CDR1 LNHDA and CDR2 SQIVND (reference sequence). V dropped 10 bases and J dropped 6; count of bases not matched to a gene: 10. CDR3 in amino acids: CATPSGLGAGELFF. In DNA, the CDR3 is TGTGCCACCCCCTCGGGACTAGGCGCCGGGGAGCTGTTTTTT.

This clone was seen a handful of times. As DNA, the CDR3 is TGTGCCAGCAGCTTAGAGGCAGGGGGCACGCCCCAGCATTTT. Amino acid sequence: CASSLEAGGTPQHF. This chain connects TRBV7-9 to TRBJ1-5; 8 bases agree with TRBD1. The V and J ends lost 1 base and 9 bases, in that order; junction bases with no gene match: 5. The CDR3 runs to 14 residues. Germline V lookup: CDR1 SEHNR, CDR2 FQNEAQ (reference sequence).

This clone was seen a handful of times. The chain has TRBV2 and TRBJ2-3; 14 bases align to TRBD2. Germline V gives CDR1 SNHLY, CDR2 FYNNEI. CDR3 length: 15 amino acids. V gave up 4 bases and J gave up 6 bases; unmatched junction bases: 3. CDR3 sequence: CASSVGTSGSDTQYF. CDR3 coding DNA: TGTGCCAGCAGTGTGGGGACTAGCGGGAGTGATACGCAGTATTTT.

V is TRBV6-5 and J is TRBJ1-1; D call uncertain. V lost 4 bases to trimming and J lost 6 bases, with 12 bases between them. The CDR3 extends over 13 amino acids. The germline V gene encodes CDR1 MNHEY and CDR2 SVGAGI. CDR3: CASSSGGSAEAFF. DNA of the CDR3: TGTGCCAGCAGTTCCGGAGGGAGCGCTGAAGCTTTCTTT.

This clone has only a few counts. The chain couples TRBV29-1 to TRBJ1-3; D is unresolved. Germline loops: CDR1 SQVTM, CDR2 ANQGSEA. This CDR3 has 16 residues. V shed 4 bases and J shed 0 bases, with 16 bases lying between them. The CDR3 region is CSVGGGDWHSGNTIYF. CDR3 nucleotide sequence: TGCAGCGTTGGAGGAGGAGATTGGCACTCTGGAAACACCATATATTTT.

V is TRBV7-9 and J is TRBJ2-7, with 7 nucleotides matching TRBD2. The V and J ends lost 8 bases and 5 bases, in that order; junction bases with no gene match: 18. Germline CDR1 SEHNR, CDR2 FQNEAQ (reference sequence). This CDR3 is 16 amino acids long. CDR3 sequence reads: CASAELGAGRSDEQYF. In nucleotides, the CDR3 is TGTGCCAGCGCCGAATTAGGAGCGGGACGAAGCGACGAGCAGTACTTC.

The gene calls are TRBV25-1 and TRBJ1-1; D ambiguous. With 5 bases removed from V and 8 bases from J, the gap between germline ends came to 9 bases. Per germline, CDR1 MGHDK and CDR2 SYGVNS. CDR3 length equals 11 residues. The CDR3 DNA reads TGTGCCAGCAGTAAACGAGTGGAAGCTTTCTTT. The encoded protein is CASSKRVEAFF.

This clone was picked up one time. The gene calls are TRBV28 and TRBJ1-4; D is perhaps TRBD1 (6 bases). The ends were cut back, 3 bases at V and 8 bases at J, with 13 bases in the middle. The germline CDR1 and CDR2 sequences are MDHEN and SYDVKM. The length of the CDR3 is 14 residues. The CDR3 nucleotides read TGTGCCAGCAGTTTTCCGGGGGGCGCGGAAAAACTGTTTTTT. It yields the protein CASSFPGGAEKLFF.

The genes are TRBV5-4 and TRBJ2-7, with 7 bases fitting TRBD2. V gave up 6 bases and J gave up 6 bases; unmatched junction bases: 3. Germline V gene data show CDR1 as SGHNT and CDR2 as YYREEE (reference sequence). CDR3 length: 11 amino acids. CDR3 DNA sequence: TGTGCCAGCAAGGGAGGGGCCGAGCAGTACTTC. Amino acid sequence: CASKGGAEQYF.

DNA for the CDR3: TGTGCCAGTAGTATAAGAGGCAGGGTCATTCAGCCCCAGCATTTT. Translation gives CASSIRGRVIQPQHF. This chain uses TRBV19 with TRBJ1-5, with D perhaps matching TRBD1 (5 bases). Trimming shortened V by 2 bases and J by 6 bases, and 14 bases separated the two germline ends. Germline V lookup: CDR1 LNHDA, CDR2 SQIVND (reference sequence). This CDR3 region has 15 residues.

The V and J genes are TRBV4-2 and TRBJ2-7; tentatively, D is TRBD1 (6 bases). The CDR3 extends over 15 amino acids. Looked up from germline, CDR1 is LGHNA and CDR2 is YNFKEQ. V lost 3 bases and J 2 bases, leaving 14 bases between the germline ends. This CDR3 is CASSHGQTNAYEQYF. DNA of the CDR3: TGTGCCAGCAGCCACGGACAGACAAACGCCTACGAGCAGTACTTC.

This chain joins TRBV9 and TRBJ2-7; D may be TRBD1 (5 bases). The CDR3 has 14 residues. Germline-derived CDR1 and CDR2 are SGDLS and YYNGEE. The ends were cut back, 4 bases at V and 3 bases at J, with 14 bases in the middle. The CDR3 sequence is CASSPKLGDYEQYF. DNA for the CDR3: TGTGCCAGCAGCCCCAAGTTAGGGGACTACGAGCAGTACTTC.